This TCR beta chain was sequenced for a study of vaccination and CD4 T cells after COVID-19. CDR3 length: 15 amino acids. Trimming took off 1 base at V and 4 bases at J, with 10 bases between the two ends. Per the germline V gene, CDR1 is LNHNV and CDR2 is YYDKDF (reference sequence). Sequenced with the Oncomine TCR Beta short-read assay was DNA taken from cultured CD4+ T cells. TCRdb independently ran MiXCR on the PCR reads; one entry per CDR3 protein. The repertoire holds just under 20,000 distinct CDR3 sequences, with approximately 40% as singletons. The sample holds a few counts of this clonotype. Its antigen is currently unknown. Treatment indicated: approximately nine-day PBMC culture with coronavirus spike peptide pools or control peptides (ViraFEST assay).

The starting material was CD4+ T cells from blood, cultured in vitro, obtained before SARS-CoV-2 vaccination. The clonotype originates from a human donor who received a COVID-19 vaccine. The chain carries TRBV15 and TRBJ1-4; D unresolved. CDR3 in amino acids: CATSRVGQSNEKLFF. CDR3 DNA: TGTGCCACCAGCAGAGTGGGCCAGAGTAATGAAAAACTGTTTTTT.